This entry features one T cell receptor (beta chain) sequence. Antigen: not known. Documented time point: after dendritic cell vaccination, including at tumor progression/relapse. This specimen belongs to a study of glioma-infiltrating T cells after dendritic cell vaccination. Study in general: Monocyte-derived dendritic cells, cultured less than 9 days with IL-4 and GM-CSF, were pulsed with autologous tumor lysate. Study results and caveats: No direct clonality-survival link was found; a diverse polyclonal response may matter. Estimated pretreatment TIL content predicted outcome after dendritic cell vaccination.

Clones were read by immunoSEQ multiplex PCR, and TCRdb kept only the in-frame ones, dropping some. The sample shows 45,000 to 60,000 clones, roughly 83% of them seen only once. In germline, CDR1 is SGHRS, CDR2 YFSETQ. J lost 4 bases, V lost 2 bases, and 6 bases had no gene match. There are 15 residues in the CDR3. The gene calls are TRBV5-1 and TRBJ2-1; 7 nucleotides agree with TRBD1. This sequence originates from a human donor with glioblastoma. This specimen was blood, taken after dendritic cell vaccination. The CDR3 bases are TGCGCCAGCAGCTTAGCCGGGACAGAGTACAATGAGCAGTTCTTC. Translated, it gives CASSLAGTEYNEQFF.